This T cell receptor (beta chain) was sequenced for a study of shared clonotypes between healthy human individuals. Looking at the study overall: CD4 naive and memory got three plates each, CD8 naive two, CD8 memory one.

The study, taken as a whole, reports: As a rule, naive subsets had a larger estimated richness than memory subsets.

Profiled with immunoSEQ multiplex PCR; TCRdb holds only in-frame clones, not every one. Among about 1 million clones, approximately 76% were seen once, and the ten largest hold approximately 1.3%. V shed 5 bases and J 5 bases; nucleotides not matched to a gene: 4. CDR3 size: 14 residues. Germline CDR1 LNHDA, CDR2 SQIVND (reference sequence). To note about this clone: Its antigen is not identified.

The study separated CD4+ cells into CD45RA+ naive and CD45RA-negative memory subsets. The source material was memory CD4+ T cells sorted from blood. Subset defined: CD45RA-negative fraction. The receptor was isolated from a man between 18 and 35 years old in good health. The V call is TRBV19, the J call TRBJ1-5; TRBD1 agrees at 9 bases. The CDR3 sequence: CASSETGGHQPQHF. The CDR3 DNA sequence: TGTGCCAGTAGTGAGACAGGGGGTCATCAGCCCCAGCATTTT.